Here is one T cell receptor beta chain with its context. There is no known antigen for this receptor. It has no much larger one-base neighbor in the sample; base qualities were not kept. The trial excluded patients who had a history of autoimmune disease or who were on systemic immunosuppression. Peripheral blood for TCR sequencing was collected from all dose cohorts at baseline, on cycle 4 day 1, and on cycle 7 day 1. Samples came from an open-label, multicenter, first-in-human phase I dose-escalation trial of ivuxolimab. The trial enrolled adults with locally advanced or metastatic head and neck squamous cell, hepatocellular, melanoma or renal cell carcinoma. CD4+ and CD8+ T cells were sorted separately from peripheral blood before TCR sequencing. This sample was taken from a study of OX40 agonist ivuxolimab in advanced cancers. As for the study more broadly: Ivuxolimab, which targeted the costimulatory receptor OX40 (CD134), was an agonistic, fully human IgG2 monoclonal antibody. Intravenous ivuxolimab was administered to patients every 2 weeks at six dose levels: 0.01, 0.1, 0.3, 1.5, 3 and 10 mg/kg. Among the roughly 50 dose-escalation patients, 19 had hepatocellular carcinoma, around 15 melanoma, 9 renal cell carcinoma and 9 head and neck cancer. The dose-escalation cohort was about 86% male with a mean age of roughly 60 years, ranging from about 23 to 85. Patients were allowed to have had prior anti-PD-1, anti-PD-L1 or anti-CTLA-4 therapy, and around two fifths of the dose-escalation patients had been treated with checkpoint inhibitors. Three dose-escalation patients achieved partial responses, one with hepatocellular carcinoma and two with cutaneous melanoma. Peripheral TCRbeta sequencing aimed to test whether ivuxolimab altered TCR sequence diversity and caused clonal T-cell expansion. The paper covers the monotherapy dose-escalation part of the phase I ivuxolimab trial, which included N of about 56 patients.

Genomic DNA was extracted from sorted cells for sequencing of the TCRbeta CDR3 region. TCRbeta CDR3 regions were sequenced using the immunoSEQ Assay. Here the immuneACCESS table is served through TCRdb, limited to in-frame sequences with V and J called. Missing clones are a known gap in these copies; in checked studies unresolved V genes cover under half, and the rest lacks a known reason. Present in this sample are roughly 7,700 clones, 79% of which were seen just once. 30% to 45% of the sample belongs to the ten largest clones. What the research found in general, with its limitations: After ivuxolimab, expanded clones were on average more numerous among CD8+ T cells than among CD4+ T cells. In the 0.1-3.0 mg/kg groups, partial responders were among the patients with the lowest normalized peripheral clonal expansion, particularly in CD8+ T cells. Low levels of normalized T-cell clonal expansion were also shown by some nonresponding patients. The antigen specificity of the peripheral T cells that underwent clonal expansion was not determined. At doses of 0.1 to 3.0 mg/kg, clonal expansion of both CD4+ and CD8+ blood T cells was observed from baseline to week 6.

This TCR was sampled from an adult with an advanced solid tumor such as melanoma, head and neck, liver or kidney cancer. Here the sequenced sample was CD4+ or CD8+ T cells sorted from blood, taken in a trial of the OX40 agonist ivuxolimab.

CDR3 reads: CASTEELDRGYQSSYNEQFF. The DNA reads TGTGCCAGCACCGAGGAGTTAGACAGGGGGTACCAAAGCTCCTACAATGAGCAGTTCTTC. The chain joins TRBV2 to TRBJ2-1; 9 bases in between match TRBD1. The germline V gene sets CDR1 to SNHLY and CDR2 to FYNNEI. V and J are trimmed by 7 bases and 0 bases, and the gene matches miss 19 bases of the junction. Spanning cysteine to phenylalanine, the CDR3 consists of 20 amino acids. Only CDR3 DNA is held: 60 bases, read in frame from base 1.